The rows below give T cell receptor beta chains drawn from one sample of a study of blood T cell repertoires in COVID-19. This table comes from immunoSEQ multiplex PCR, and its TCRdb copy is limited to in-frame clones, with some not included. The sample yields over 200,000 clones, approximately 88% seen once. Sequenced sample: peripheral blood. These receptors were obtained from a man aged 35-49 years with acute or convalescent COVID-19. Each CDR3 is given with its conserved first and last residue. A D gene is named only where the DNA matches it firmly.

J gene,D gene,V gene,CDR3 length,CDR3 protein
TRBJ1-1,.,TRBV28,12,CASSPRVGGAFF
TRBJ2-3,TRBD2,TRBV9,17,CASSGSGRVHGTDTQYF
TRBJ1-5,TRBD1,TRBV28,15,CASSYRGGGNQPQHF
TRBJ1-2,.,TRBV6-6,14,CASSQGGGVSGYTF
TRBJ1-2,TRBD1,TRBV4-1,14,CASSPPGQAYGYTF
TRBJ2-1,TRBD2,TRBV7-3,15,CASSLRLADSNEQFF
TRBJ2-7,.,TRBV7-6,13,CASSPGQIYEQYF
TRBJ1-1,TRBD1,TRBV6-5,12,CASSHGTAEAFF
TRBJ2-3,.,TRBV5-3,16,CARSFFLARDTDTQYF
TRBJ2-1,TRBD2,TRBV3-1/TRBV3-2,19,CASSQVWASGSSKGNEQFF
TRBJ1-5,TRBD1,TRBV5-1,14,CASSPTGYPQPQHF
TRBJ1-5,TRBD1,TRBV5-1,15,CASSLGTGGSQPQHF
TRBJ2-7,TRBD2,TRBV11-1,15,CASSLSGRPSYEQYF
TRBJ1-3,.,TRBV5-4,17,CASSLPNSPYSGNTIYF
TRBJ2-7,.,TRBV7-9,14,CASSLAQGQGEQYF
TRBJ2-5,TRBD2,TRBV7-6,16,CASSLTGGSFFETQYF
TRBJ2-2,.,TRBV19,14,CASSIGLQLGELFF
TRBJ1-1,.,TRBV3-1/TRBV3-2,15,CASSQARQVNTEAFF
TRBJ1-1,.,TRBV7-9,11,CASSFLPSAFF
TRBJ2-5,TRBD2,TRBV28,15,CASSSLRGGGETQYF
TRBJ2-7,TRBD2,TRBV5-1,15,CASSLLTGGPHEQYF
TRBJ1-1,TRBD1,TRBV5-5,16,CASSPRLGGRNTEAFF
TRBJ1-6,TRBD1,TRBV5-1,17,CASSGETGDRRNSPLHF
TRBJ2-7,.,TRBV6-1,14,CASSEVRRPGEQYF
TRBJ2-2,.,TRBV5-1,15,CASGPGHDNTGELFF
TRBJ1-2,.,TRBV5-1,13,CASSLDPNLGYTF
TRBJ2-7,TRBD2,TRBV20-1,10,CSAQDRTSGF
TRBJ1-5,.,TRBV30,13,CAWNSQTNQPQHF
TRBJ2-7,TRBD1,TRBV14,14,CASSPGQGNYEQYF
TRBJ1-1,.,TRBV29-1,11,CSVVRYPEAFF
TRBJ2-2,.,TRBV27,15,CASSGRGARGGELFF
TRBJ1-5,TRBD1,TRBV5-4,14,CASSLDRANQPQHF
TRBJ1-2,TRBD1,TRBV15,13,CATSLPPAGGFTF
TRBJ2-5,.,TRBV3-1/TRBV3-2,16,CASSQDGRGYQETQYF
TRBJ2-1,TRBD2,TRBV20-1,15,CSASVVGRARDEQFF
TRBJ2-7,TRBD2,TRBV6-5,14,CASINSGRVREQYF
TRBJ2-2,.,TRBV4-1,14,CASSLGEGAGELFF
TRBJ2-5,TRBD2,TRBV2,11,CASWGGETQYF
TRBJ2-6,TRBD2,TRBV19,14,CASTPASGSIVLTF
TRBJ2-2,.,TRBV5-5,15,CASSLNLKLSGELFF
TRBJ1-5,.,TRBV29-1,13,CSVLDRLDQPQHF
TRBJ1-2,.,TRBV5-4,10,CASEPSGYTF
TRBJ2-1,TRBD1,TRBV5-8,16,CASSLHSGTGSNEQFF
TRBJ1-1,.,TRBV27,15,CASLSLMGPNTEAFF
TRBJ2-6,.,TRBV6-8,16,CASQVDANSGANVLTF